Listed here are 27 T cell receptor beta chains from one sample, sequenced in a study of OX40 agonist ivuxolimab in advanced cancers. The data were produced by immunoSEQ multiplex PCR, yet TCRdb's version contains in-frame clones alone and is incomplete. The sample has some 70,000 clones, 80% to 85% seen once; the top ten hold about 2.3%. This material consisted of CD4+ or CD8+ T cells sorted from blood, taken in a trial of the OX40 agonist ivuxolimab. The origin of the receptors is an adult with an advanced solid tumor such as melanoma, head and neck, liver or kidney cancer.

The chain couples TRBV7-2 to TRBJ1-1; 10 bases are a match to TRBD1. CDR1 and CDR2 from the germline V gene are SGHTA and FQGNSA. The ends lost 5 bases at V and 0 bases at J; junction bases unmatched: 3. This CDR3 comprises 15 residues. The CDR3 region is CASSPGQGMNTEAFF. The CDR3 coding sequence is TGTGCCAGCAGCCCGGGACAGGGGATGAACACTGAAGCTTTCTTT.

The genes are TRBV6-4 and TRBJ1-1; D perhaps matches TRBD1 (5 bases). The CDR3 is 13 residues long. Germline V gene lookup returns CDR1 MRHNA and CDR2 SNTAGT. Trimming took off 8 bases at V and 3 bases at J, with 13 bases between the two ends. The DNA of the CDR3 is TGTGCCAGCCAGGGCGACGACTACACTGAAGCTTTCTTT. It encodes CASQGDDYTEAFF.

The V and J genes are TRBV6-5 and TRBJ1-2; D gene unclear. The CDR3 has 13 residues. Germline values: CDR1 MNHEY, CDR2 SVGAGI. V was pared by 5 bases and J by 4 bases, with 11 bases between. CDR3 bases: TGTGCCAGCAGTCCGGACGGGCCCTATGGCTACACCTTC. This encodes CASSPDGPYGYTF.

This sequence joins TRBV6-6 and TRBJ2-3; D remains unclear. CDR1 MNHNY and CDR2 SVGAGI come from the germline V gene (reference sequence). Trimming left V 6 bases short and J 5 bases short, with 12 bases between. The CDR3 sequence is 13 residues long. The CDR3 loop reads CASSPEGIDTQYF. Here the CDR3 DNA reads TGTGCCAGCAGCCCGGAAGGGATAGATACGCAGTATTTT.

The rearrangement joins TRBV11-1 to TRBJ1-1; 8 bases are a match to TRBD1. Germline CDR1 and CDR2: SGHAT and FQDESV (reference sequence). This CDR3 has 14 amino acids. J gave up 3 bases and V 3 bases, and 3 bases lay outside the gene matches. The CDR3 DNA sequence: TGTGCCAGCAGCTTGACAGGGGCTTACACTGAAGCTTTCTTT. Translated, it gives CASSLTGAYTEAFF.

This clone was counted a single time. This chain links TRBV7-7 with TRBJ2-5; D gene unclear. Trimming cost V 4 bases and J 0 bases, with 12 bases left between them. Germline lookup yields CDR1 SSHAT and CDR2 FNYEAQ (reference sequence). There are 15 residues in the CDR3. The CDR3 spells CASSSGGRNQETQYF. CDR3 in DNA: TGTGCCAGCAGCTCGGGCGGCCGTAACCAAGAGACCCAGTACTTC.

The rearrangement uses TRBV19 and TRBJ2-5; TRBD2 agrees at 7 bases. V shed 4 bases and J 7 bases; nucleotides not matched to a gene: 6. Germline values: CDR1 LNHDA, CDR2 SQIVND (reference sequence). This CDR3 spans 13 amino acids. The CDR3 DNA is TGTGCCAGTAGTAGAGCCAGGGAGGGGACCCAGTACTTC. Its protein is CASSRAREGTQYF.

This chain links TRBV7-6 with TRBJ2-5, with 9 bases that match TRBD1. The CDR3 consists of 16 residues. J was trimmed by 4 bases and V by 1 base; bases with no gene match: 7. Germline V lookup: CDR1 SGHVS, CDR2 FNYEAQ. The DNA of the CDR3 is TGTGCCAGCAGCTTAGAAGGGACAGGGTTCTTAGAGACCCAGTACTTC. As protein: CASSLEGTGFLETQYF.

The V and J genes are TRBV18 and TRBJ1-3, with 12 positions matching TRBD1. Germline V gene sequence: CDR1 KGHSH, CDR2 LQKENI. Trimming removed 3 bases from V and 1 base from J; junction bases left unmatched: 7. The CDR3 has 18 residues. CDR3 DNA: TGTGCCAGCTCACCCGGGACAGGGGGCTCGAGTTCTGGAAACACCATATATTTT. This encodes CASSPGTGGSSSGNTIYF.

The sample holds a few counts of this clone. The chain recombines TRBV2 with TRBJ2-7; D unresolved. The ends were cut back, 7 bases at V and 1 base at J, with 8 bases in the middle. Per the germline V gene, CDR1 is SNHLY and CDR2 is FYNNEI. The CDR3 is made up of 12 amino acids. The CDR3: CASKRESYEQYF. For the CDR3, the DNA is TGTGCCAGCAAAAGGGAATCCTACGAGCAGTACTTC.

J is TRBJ2-3 and V is TRBV2, with TRBD1 matching over 7 bases. The CDR3 is 15 amino acids. Germline CDR1 reads SNHLY; CDR2 reads FYNNEI. The ends lost 4 bases at V and 0 bases at J; junction bases unmatched: 4. CDR3 DNA sequence: TGTGCCAGCAGTGCACGACAGGGAAGCACAGATACGCAGTATTTT. This codes for CASSARQGSTDTQYF.

This chain joins TRBV5-1 and TRBJ2-5, with TRBD1 as a possible D gene (5 bases). The CDR3 has 12 amino acids. Germline values: CDR1 SGHRS, CDR2 YFSETQ. Trimming took 0 bases from V and 5 from J, leaving 5 bases between them. The CDR3 region has the DNA TGCGCCAGCAGCTTGGACAGGGAGACCCAGTACTTC. This sequence encodes CASSLDRETQYF.

The chain is built from TRBV7-2 and TRBJ2-1; D is ambiguous. From germline, CDR1 is SGHTA and CDR2 FQGNSA. The CDR3 sequence is 13 residues long. V was trimmed by 5 bases and J by 9 bases, leaving 14 bases between them. This chain's CDR3 is CASSQNQAVEQFF. The DNA of the CDR3 is TGTGCCAGCAGCCAAAATCAAGCCGTTGAGCAGTTCTTC.

V usage is TRBV29-1 and J usage is TRBJ2-7; 10 bases map to TRBD1. CDR3 length: 14 amino acids. V lost 3 bases, J lost 2 bases, and 4 bases stayed unmatched. Germline V gene lookup returns CDR1 SQVTM and CDR2 ANQGSEA. CDR3 in amino acids: CSVEKGQGPYEQYF. For the CDR3, the DNA is TGCAGCGTTGAGAAGGGACAGGGGCCCTACGAGCAGTACTTC.

The J gene is TRBJ2-7, the V gene TRBV7-9, with TRBD2 identical over 7 bases. From germline, CDR1 is SEHNR and CDR2 FQNEAQ (reference sequence). The length of the CDR3 is 15 residues. Trimming cost V 5 bases and J 3 bases; bases outside gene matches: 10. CDR3 nucleotide sequence: TGTGCCAGCAGCCCATTCGCGGGAGTTCGCTACGAGCAGTACTTC. Its translation: CASSPFAGVRYEQYF. The full variable domain, with the rest looked up from reference TRBV7-9 and TRBJ2-7, is DTGVSQNPRHKITKRGQNVTFRCDPISEHNRLYWYRQTLGQGPEFLTYFQNEAQLEKSRLLSDRFSAERPKGSFSTLEIQRTEQGDSAMYLCASSPFAGVRYEQYFGPGTRLTVT.

The chain joins TRBV7-2 to TRBJ2-1, with D uncertain. The CDR3 contains 14 residues. V dropped 3 bases and J dropped 6 bases, with 12 bases sitting between them. In germline, CDR1 is SGHTA, CDR2 FQGNSA. The CDR3 DNA sequence: TGTGCCAGCAGCTTGGCAGGACCTCCCAATGAGCAGTTCTTC. Translation gives CASSLAGPPNEQFF.

This clone was detected only a few times. The chain links TRBV5-4 to TRBJ2-6; D unresolved. V dropped 3 bases and J dropped 1 base, with 17 bases sitting between them. This CDR3 has 18 residues. CDR1 is SGHNT and CDR2 is YYREEE in the germline V gene (reference sequence). The CDR3 loop is CASSSLGRMKSGANVLTF. DNA of the CDR3: TGTGCCAGCAGCTCCCTTGGACGGATGAAATCTGGGGCCAACGTCCTGACTTTC.

The chain is built from TRBV6-5 and TRBJ1-3; D call uncertain. The CDR3 spans 13 residues. The germline V gene encodes CDR1 MNHEY and CDR2 SVGAGI. V gave up 2 bases and J gave up 0 bases, with 2 bases separating them. CDR3 bases: TGTGCCAGCAGTTACGCCTCTGGAAACACCATATATTTT. Its protein product is CASSYASGNTIYF.

This chain connects TRBV30 to TRBJ1-5; 11 bases align to TRBD1. CDR1 GTSNPN and CDR2 SVGIG come from the germline V gene (reference sequence). V lost 2 bases, J lost 1 base, and 7 bases stayed unmatched. The CDR3 sequence is 17 residues long. The chain's CDR3 is CAWSHGTGGMSNQPQHF. Written as DNA, the CDR3 is TGTGCCTGGAGTCACGGGACAGGGGGTATGAGCAATCAGCCCCAGCATTTT.

The chain is built from TRBV14 and TRBJ2-3; 13 positions agree with TRBD2. There are 16 residues in the CDR3. CDR1 and CDR2 (germline): SGHDN, FVKESK. The ends lost 4 bases at V and 5 bases at J; junction bases unmatched: 6. CDR3 protein: CASSRPTSGRIDTQYF. As DNA, the CDR3 is TGTGCCAGCAGCCGACCGACTAGCGGGAGGATAGATACGCAGTATTTT.

The chain is built from TRBV11-1 and TRBJ1-2; 10 nucleotides align to TRBD1. The V gene's germline CDR1 is SGHAT and CDR2 FQDESV (reference sequence). The CDR3 extends over 17 amino acids. J lost 1 base, V lost 5 bases, and 10 bases had no gene match. CDR3 nucleotides: TGTGCCAGCAGCCACCCCCTGACAGGGGGCTATAACTATGGCTACACCTTC. This sequence encodes CASSHPLTGGYNYGYTF.

The genes are TRBV11-3 and TRBJ2-7; D remains ambiguous. Trimming pared 5 bases from V and 1 base from J, leaving 15 bases between. The germline V gene encodes CDR1 SGHNT and CDR2 YENEEA. The CDR3 is 15 residues long. The CDR3 DNA follows: TGTGCCAGCAGCGACCGATCTCCGTCATCCTACGAGCAGTACTTC. Its protein product is CASSDRSPSSYEQYF.

This clone was detected a few times. The chain couples TRBV7-8 to TRBJ2-7; 8 bases are shared with TRBD2. V gave up 7 bases and J gave up 1 base; unmatched junction bases: 18. This CDR3 region has 18 residues. The germline V gene has CDR1 SGHVS and CDR2 FQNEAQ. The CDR3 sequence: CASTAYIVSGTFSYEQYF. CDR3 DNA: TGTGCCAGCACAGCTTATATCGTTAGCGGGACCTTTTCCTACGAGCAGTACTTC.

V and J are TRBV25-1 and TRBJ2-7; no firm D call. The V gene lost 1 base and the J gene lost 1 base, with 8 bases spanning the gap. The germline CDR1 and CDR2 sequences are MGHDK and SYGVNS. There are 14 residues in the CDR3. CDR3 region: CASSESMSSYEQYF. In DNA form, the CDR3 reads TGTGCCAGCAGTGAATCGATGTCGTCCTACGAGCAGTACTTC.

The chain employs TRBV9 and TRBJ2-5, with TRBD1 matching 10 bases. Trimming took 2 bases from V and 4 from J; bases not matched to a gene: 2. CDR3 size: 14 residues. Germline lookup yields CDR1 SGDLS and CDR2 YYNGEE. The CDR3 protein is CASSVRDRGETQYF. DNA of the CDR3: TGTGCCAGCAGCGTCCGGGACAGGGGAGAGACCCAGTACTTC. The entire variable domain, with the rest obtained from reference TRBV9 and TRBJ2-5, is as follows: DSGVTQTPKHLITATGQRVTLRCSPRSGDLSVYWYQQSLDQGLQFLIQYYNGEERAKGNILERFSAQQFPDLHSELNLSSLELGDSALYFCASSVRDRGETQYFGPGTRLLVL.

A remark on this clone: Additional DNA sequences in this sample encode the identical CDR3. The genes are TRBV27 and TRBJ2-2, with 12 bases aligning to TRBD2. This CDR3 has 17 amino acids. The V segment lost 3 bases and the J segment 3 bases; nucleotides outside the gene matches: 5. Germline lookup yields CDR1 MNHEY and CDR2 SMNVEV (reference sequence). CDR3 residues: CASSFASGRAYTGELFF. In nucleotides, the CDR3 is TGTGCCAGCAGTTTTGCTAGCGGGAGGGCCTACACCGGGGAGCTGTTTTTT.

This clone turned up a few times. The chain carries TRBV7-2 and TRBJ2-2, with TRBD2 matching over 7 bases. The CDR3 runs 16 residues. Germline values: CDR1 SGHTA, CDR2 FQGNSA. V dropped 2 bases and J dropped 0; count of bases not matched to a gene: 3. The CDR3 nucleotides are TGTGCCAGCAGCTTAATGGCGGGAGCGAACACCGGGGAGCTGTTTTTT. Translation: CASSLMAGANTGELFF.